The 20 T cell receptor beta chains listed next were all sequenced from one sample in a study of blood T cells in healthy people across ages. A second roughly 6 to 11 cycle PCR used barcoded and J-beta primers. TCRdb ran MiXCR on the 5' RACE reads and lists one entry per CDR3 protein. The sample records hundreds of thousands of distinct CDR3 sequences, 56% being singletons. Specimen: blood. The receptors stem from a man in his forties or fifties in good health.

J is TRBJ2-5 and V is TRBV7-2; no definite D call. The DNA end is more similar to TRBJ2-7, so the J call may be wrong. The germline V gene encodes CDR1 SGHTA and CDR2 FQGNSA. The CDR3 sequence is 15 residues long. This CDR3 is CASSLIGPPDYEQYF. The CDR3 coding sequence is TGTGCCAGCAGCTTAATAGGTCCTCCCGATTACGAGCAGTACTTC.

The V and J genes are TRBV2 and TRBJ1-5; D is perhaps TRBD1 (6 bases). Trimming removed 11 bases at V and 11 bases at J, with 28 bases between. CDR1 SNHLY and CDR2 FYNNEI come from the germline V gene. CDR3 length: 15 residues. CDR3 coding DNA: TGTGCCGGCCGTGAAGGGAGACAGGCTCCCTCGGCCCAGCATTTT. It is translated as CAGREGRQAPSAQHF.

This chain uses TRBV7-2 with TRBJ1-1; weak D call: TRBD1 (5 bases). In germline, CDR1 is SGHTA, CDR2 FQGNSA. V was pared by 0 bases and J by 8 bases, with 16 bases between. There are 15 residues in the CDR3. The CDR3 bases are TGTGCCAGCAGCTTAGCGATCCGCAGGGTAACCGAAGCTTTCTTT. Translated, it gives CASSLAIRRVTEAFF. The full variable domain, completed using reference TRBV7-2 and TRBJ1-1, is GAGVSQSPSNKVTEKGKDVELRCDPISGHTALYWYRQSLGQGLEFLIYFQGNSAPDKSGLPSDRFSAERTGGSVSTLTIQRTQQEDSAVYLCASSLAIRRVTEAFFGQGTRLTVV.

J is TRBJ1-5 and V is TRBV7-8; unclear D gene. This CDR3 is built from 11 residues. V lost 5 bases and J 10 bases, leaving 9 bases between the germline ends. Per germline, CDR1 SGHVS and CDR2 FQNEAQ. The CDR3 region is CASSIPGPQHF. The CDR3 region has the DNA TGTGCCAGCAGCATACCGGGACCCCAGCATTTT.

DNA for the CDR3: TGTGCCAGCAGTTTATGGGGACCTTCTGGGAATGAGCAGTTCTTC. Translating it yields CASSLWGPSGNEQFF. V is TRBV28 and J is TRBJ2-7; possibly TRBD1 or TRBD2 for D (5 bases each). The DNA end is a closer match to TRBJ2-1, so the J assignment may be wrong. The CDR3 extends over 15 amino acids. Germline-derived CDR1 and CDR2 are MDHEN and SYDVKM.

This chain uses TRBV7-9 with TRBJ2-1; the D is unclear. The CDR3 extends over 15 amino acids. Germline CDR1 SEHNR, CDR2 FQNEAQ (reference sequence). The V gene lost 4 bases and the J gene lost 5 bases, with 15 bases spanning the gap. CDR3 sequence: CASSSDWGIDNEQFF. CDR3 nucleotide sequence: TGTGCCAGCAGCTCCGATTGGGGTATTGACAATGAGCAGTTCTTC.

This chain links TRBV4-3 with TRBJ2-7, with 7 bases aligning to TRBD1. V lost 1 base, J lost 2 bases, and 2 bases stayed unmatched. Germline V gives CDR1 LGHNA, CDR2 YSLEER. The length of the CDR3 is 14 residues. CDR3 bases: TGCGCCAGCAGCCAAGCAGGGGGAACCTACGAGCAGTACTTC. Translated: CASSQAGGTYEQYF.

The genes are TRBV20-1 and TRBJ2-1; D is ambiguous. This CDR3 comprises 13 residues. V lost 1 base and J 2 bases, leaving 6 bases between the germline ends. The germline V gene encodes CDR1 DFQATT and CDR2 SNEGSKA (reference sequence). The chain's CDR3 is CSARGNPYNEQFF. Written as DNA, the CDR3 is TGCAGTGCTAGAGGGAACCCCTACAATGAGCAGTTCTTC.

The sample holds a few counts of this clonotype. V usage is TRBV28 and J usage is TRBJ2-1, with 11 bases lining up with TRBD2. J gave up 7 bases and V 5 bases, and 7 bases lay outside the gene matches. This CDR3 comprises 15 residues. Germline CDR1 is MDHEN and CDR2 is SYDVKM. In DNA form, the CDR3 reads TGTGCCAGCAGTACTACTAGCGGGAGTTGGAATGAGCAGTTCTTC. Protein product: CASSTTSGSWNEQFF.

V gene TRBV2 combines with J gene TRBJ2-5, with 9 bases lining up with TRBD2. This CDR3 has 15 residues. Germline V gene sequence: CDR1 SNHLY, CDR2 FYNNEI. The V and J ends lost 3 bases and 5 bases, in that order; junction bases with no gene match: 7. CDR3 sequence reads: CASSDDSGSGETQYF. The CDR3 DNA sequence: TGTGCCAGCAGTGATGATAGCGGGAGTGGGGAGACCCAGTACTTC.

Only a few counts were recorded for this clonotype. The chain is built from TRBV24-1 and TRBJ1-4, with a tentative D call TRBD1 (6 bases). V shed 5 bases and J shed 5 bases, with 8 bases lying between them. CDR3 size: 13 residues. Germline V CDR1 and CDR2: KGHDR, SFDVKD. DNA of the CDR3: TGTGCCACCAGTGTTGGACAGAATGAAAAACTGTTTTTT. This translates into CATSVGQNEKLFF.

The chain recombines TRBV11-3 with TRBJ2-6; D not resolved. Per the germline V gene, CDR1 is SGHNT and CDR2 is YENEEA. This CDR3 is 15 amino acids long. V gave up 4 bases and J gave up 4 bases, with 11 bases separating them. The CDR3 bases are TGTGCCAGCAGCTCCAGCAGCCCCGGGGCCAACGTCCTGACTTTC. This gives the protein CASSSSSPGANVLTF.

This clonotype has just a few counts. The chain joins TRBV7-2 to TRBJ1-4, with 9 bases fitting TRBD1. Germline assignment: CDR1 SGHTA and CDR2 FQGNSA. With 4 bases clipped from V and 8 bases from J, the junction kept 8 bases outside the gene matches. This CDR3 spans 15 amino acids. The CDR3 reads CASSWGQGAREKLFF. CDR3 bases: TGTGCCAGCAGCTGGGGACAGGGCGCGCGGGAAAAACTGTTTTTT.

CDR3 bases: TGTGCCAGCAGCCAAGACCCGGGACAGGGGAATGAAAAACTGTTTTTT. It yields the protein CASSQDPGQGNEKLFF. J is TRBJ1-4 and V is TRBV4-2; TRBD1 matches 10 bases. Germline CDR1 is LGHNA and CDR2 is YNFKEQ. The V segment lost 0 bases and the J segment 5 bases; nucleotides outside the gene matches: 3. This CDR3 has 16 residues.

This clonotype was picked up a small number of times. This CDR3 is CASSYTGSEKLFF. CDR3 DNA: TGTGCCAGCAGCTACACAGGGAGCGAAAAACTGTTTTTT. V gene TRBV7-2 combines with J gene TRBJ1-4; D might be TRBD1 (6 bases). Germline CDR1 SGHTA, CDR2 FQGNSA. The CDR3 consists of 13 residues. The ends were cut back, 4 bases at V and 8 bases at J, with 11 bases in the middle.

The chain employs TRBV11-2 and TRBJ2-3; the D is unclear. The CDR3 has 14 amino acids. Germline V gene sequence: CDR1 SGHAT, CDR2 FQNNGV. V dropped 4 bases and J dropped 3 bases, with 11 bases sitting between them. CDR3 DNA: TGTGCCAGCAGCTGGATGACCGGGACAGATACGCAGTATTTT. This gives the protein CASSWMTGTDTQYF.

The rearrangement joins TRBV9 to TRBJ2-5, with 14 positions matching TRBD2. The germline V gene has CDR1 SGDLS and CDR2 YYNGEE. This CDR3 is 15 amino acids long. The J segment lost 11 bases and the V segment lost 4 bases, leaving 10 bases of the junction unmatched. CDR3 sequence (DNA): TGTGCCAGCAGCTCCGGGACTAGCGGGAGCAATGAGCAGTACTTC. The encoded protein is CASSSGTSGSNEQYF.

This chain joins TRBV2 and TRBJ2-4, with 7 bases lining up with TRBD2. The germline V gene encodes CDR1 SNHLY and CDR2 FYNNEI. The CDR3 loop spans 15 amino acids. V trimming: 5 bases; J trimming: 3 bases; junction bases outside the gene matches: 7. CDR3 loop: CASSQSGGGKNIQYF. The CDR3 DNA follows: TGTGCCAGCAGTCAATCGGGGGGAGGCAAAAACATTCAGTACTTC.

This chain links TRBV28 with TRBJ2-3; D ambiguous. Germline values: CDR1 MDHEN, CDR2 SYDVKM. The CDR3 has 12 amino acids. V lost 6 bases and J 5 bases, leaving 9 bases between the germline ends. The CDR3 nucleotides are TGTGCCAGCAGCTCCGGCGTAGATACGCAGTATTTT. Amino acids: CASSSGVDTQYF.

J is TRBJ2-7 and V is TRBV15, with 7 bases aligning to TRBD1. This CDR3 is 14 amino acids long. The germline V gene encodes CDR1 LNHNV and CDR2 YYDKDF (reference sequence). Trimming removed 8 bases from V and 0 bases from J; junction bases left unmatched: 7. The CDR3 bases are TGTGCCACCCGGACAGGAACAAGCTCCTACGAGCAGTACTTC. Residues: CATRTGTSSYEQYF.